The present entry profiles one TCR beta chain with its context. The authors' processing: Reference gene primers were amplified, and this amplification served to estimate nucleated cell counts. The method was immunoSEQ multiplex PCR; TCRdb's version includes in-frame clones alone and lacks a portion of them. V and J calls and clone size are given by that table; D and trimming were obtained from the DNA. Among some 66,000 clones listed, approximately 79% were seen once. The sample belongs to a study of blood T cell repertoires in COVID-19. Study-wide background: Sites across the United States, Italy and Spain contributed samples from acute and convalescent COVID-19. Sample material is recorded as cDNA or gDNA derived from T cells, B-cell-depleted T cells, or PBMCs.

The specimen sequenced was peripheral blood. The receptor's source is a man between 60 and 75 years old with acute or convalescent COVID-19.

In DNA form, the CDR3 reads TGCGCCAGCCAGACCCTCGACAATTTCTCTGGAAACACCATATATTTT. The encoded protein is CASQTLDNFSGNTIYF. The chain has TRBV5-1 and TRBJ1-3; D gene uncertain. CDR3 length: 16 residues. V was pared by 7 bases and J by 0 bases, with 17 bases between. Per the germline V gene, CDR1 is SGHRS and CDR2 is YFSETQ.